The 9 T cell receptor beta chains in this list originate from one sample, sequenced in a study of blood T cells in healthy people across ages. The second PCR ran roughly 7 to 12 cycles with a sample-barcoded 5' primer and J-beta primers. TCRdb passed the 5' RACE reads through MiXCR, listing each CDR3 protein once. This sample has 700,000 to 950,000 distinct CDR3 sequences; 58% occur once, and the top ten carry approximately 20%. Material for sequencing was blood. The receptors originated from a man under 40 in good health.

The J gene is TRBJ2-7, the V gene TRBV28; D gene unclear. Germline V gene data show CDR1 as MDHEN and CDR2 as SYDVKM. V lost 10 bases, J lost 4 bases, and 8 bases lay in between. The CDR3 contains 10 residues. The CDR3 sequence: CATLMYEQYF. Written as DNA, the CDR3 is TGTGCCACCTTAATGTACGAGCAGTACTTC.

A few counts support this clonotype. This rearrangement joins TRBV12-3 or TRBV12-4 to TRBJ2-4; 10 positions match TRBD1. V was clipped by 1 base and J by 2 bases; unmatched bases: 5. The CDR3 is 17 residues long. The CDR3 DNA reads TGTGCCAGCAGTTTAGTGCTGGACAGGGGGACCAAAAACATTCAGTACTTC. This encodes CASSLVLDRGTKNIQYF.

This chain joins TRBV20-1 and TRBJ2-1; TRBD2 matches 10 bases. The V and J ends lost 3 bases and 1 base, in that order; junction bases with no gene match: 3. CDR3 length equals 15 residues. The germline V gene has CDR1 DFQATT and CDR2 SNEGSKA (reference sequence). The CDR3 DNA reads TGCAGTGCTAGTAAGCGGGAGGGGTCCTACAATGAGCAGTTCTTC. This encodes CSASKREGSYNEQFF.

The CDR3 coding sequence is TGCGCCAGCGGGGGGGGACAGAACACTGAAGCTTTCTTT. Translated, it gives CASGGGQNTEAFF. The chain uses TRBV5-1 and TRBJ1-1; maybe TRBD1 (6 bases). Between the trimmed V and J ends, which lost 7 bases and 1 base, there was a span of 11 bases. This CDR3 comprises 13 residues. CDR1 SGHRS and CDR2 YFSETQ come from the germline V gene.

This clonotype has at least ten counts. The genes are TRBV7-2 and TRBJ2-5, with D unclear. Germline-derived CDR1 and CDR2 are SGHTA and FQGNSA. This CDR3 is built from 14 residues. The ends were cut back, 5 bases at V and 5 bases at J, with 15 bases in the middle. The CDR3 region has the DNA TGTGCCAGCAGCCCCCTCCCTGTAGCCGAGACCCAGTACTTC. The encoded protein is CASSPLPVAETQYF. Together with reference TRBV7-2 and TRBJ2-5, the CDR3 gives the full variable domain: GAGVSQSPSNKVTEKGKDVELRCDPISGHTALYWYRQSLGQGLEFLIYFQGNSAPDKSGLPSDRFSAERTGGSVSTLTIQRTQQEDSAVYLCASSPLPVAETQYFGPGTRLLVL.

The DNA of the CDR3 is TGCGCCAGCAGCAAAAGGGGGGCGGATACGCAGTATTTT. Its protein product is CASSKRGADTQYF. V is TRBV4-1 and J is TRBJ2-3; D possibly uses TRBD1 or TRBD2 (6 bases each). This CDR3 spans 13 amino acids. CDR1 is MGHRA and CDR2 is YSYEKL in the germline V gene. The V gene lost 5 bases and the J gene lost 6 bases, with 12 bases spanning the gap.

Ten or more counts support this clonotype. The chain's CDR3 is CASSVATAGANVLTF. CDR3 in DNA: TGTGCCAGCAGCGTGGCAACCGCGGGGGCCAACGTCCTGACTTTC. The chain uses TRBV9 and TRBJ2-6; no clear D. Per germline, CDR1 SGDLS and CDR2 YYNGEE. The CDR3 extends over 15 amino acids. The V end lost 2 bases, the J end lost 4 bases, and 10 bases lay between the germline ends.

This clonotype has only a few counts. V and J are TRBV6-5 and TRBJ2-5; 7 bases match TRBD2. CDR1 is MNHEY, CDR2 SVGAGI, per germline. V shed 7 bases and J 5 bases; nucleotides not matched to a gene: 10. The CDR3 has 14 residues. The CDR3 nucleotides read TGTGCCAGCAAATTGAACTTCGGGAGGGAGACCCAGTACTTC. Translation gives CASKLNFGRETQYF.

This clonotype appeared once. This rearrangement joins TRBV28 to TRBJ2-7, with D unclear. CDR3 length: 14 residues. Germline values: CDR1 MDHEN, CDR2 SYDVKM. Trimming took off 6 bases at V and 3 bases at J, with 15 bases between the two ends. The CDR3: CASRPYQDRYEQYF. CDR3 nucleotides: TGTGCCAGCAGACCCTACCAGGACCGCTACGAGCAGTACTTC. The full variable domain, completed using reference TRBV28 and TRBJ2-7, is DVKVTQSSRYLVKRTGEKVFLECVQDMDHENMFWYRQDPGLGLRLIYFSYDVKMKEKGDIPEGYSVSREKKERFSLILESASTNQTSMYLCASRPYQDRYEQYFGPGTRLTVT.